Sequencing of this T cell receptor beta chain was carried out in a study of T cells in Graves' hyperthyroidism and ophthalmopathy. A note on this clonotype: Its antigen is not identified.

Whole-study results and caveats: Stable hyperthyroidism was separated from ophthalmopathy by a model based on 13 V-J features.

RNA transcripts yielded amplified TCR beta CDR3 regions. RT-PCR in the first round (using the HTBI primer set) targeted the TCR CDR3. TCRdb reanalysed the multiplex PCR reads using MiXCR and keeps one entry per CDR3 protein. The sample lists approximately 600,000 distinct CDR3 sequences; approximately 15% were seen once. The receptor's source is a woman between 40 and 50 years old with Graves' ophthalmopathy. Sample: blood.

The CDR3 DNA sequence: TGTGCCAGCAGTTACGCGGGCAGGGGGCGAGAGACCCAGTACTTC. It translates to CASSYAGRGRETQYF. The genes are TRBV6-5 and TRBJ2-5, with 8 bases identical to TRBD1. The V gene's germline CDR1 is MNHEY and CDR2 SVGAGI. This CDR3 comprises 15 residues. The V and J ends lost 2 bases and 4 bases, in that order; junction bases with no gene match: 6.